This note documents a single TCR beta chain sequence. Its cognate antigen has yet to be identified. Nothing much larger sits one base from this clone, and base qualities are not available. During the collection period, no immune events, such as infections, were documented for the healthy donors. To calibrate time-dependent variance in a beta-binomial model of T-cell clone differential abundance, blood repertoires from healthy donors were used as a training cohort. The training cohort comprised approximately ten healthy donors, 3 female and 7 male. Donor ages ranged from 29 to 64 years, with an average of roughly 40 years. Whole blood, obtained from a commercial supplier, was collected from each healthy donor at three time points spaced approximately 15 days apart. Genomic DNA was extracted from unsorted whole blood for immunosequencing. Including cysteine and phenylalanine, the CDR3 has 15 amino acids. Just the 45-base CDR3 DNA is kept, in frame starting at base 1. Sequences KGHSH (CDR1) and LQKENI (CDR2) are obtained from the germline V gene. Ends trimmed: V by 4 bases, J by 0 bases; bases unmatched to a gene: 5.

These data come from a study of identifying expanded T cells in peripheral blood (dated by TCRdb to the late 2010s). Some background on the complete study: Technical replicates were generated by sequencing separate aliquots of the same genomic DNA pool, and four replicates were compared pairwise. The investigation overall reported the following: Across all healthy-donor time intervals, the beta-binomial model significantly cut both the number of clones called differentially abundant and the false-positive rate. The authors expected biological variance in healthy repertoires might increase further over much longer intervals such as months to years. Around 1.2 differentially abundant clones were flagged by the binomial model between technical replicates, whereas about 15 and 19 were flagged over roughly two weeks and four weeks, respectively. For all healthy donors, the variance in clone template counts between two-week samples rose significantly as total template count increased.

TCRbeta CDR3 regions were profiled with the immunoSEQ Assay using bias-controlled multiplex PCR amplification of genomic DNA. In the original analysis: To quantify the absolute abundance of each unique TCRbeta CDR3 region, the sequences were collapsed and filtered. Differential abundance was tested with two models: a binomial (Fisher-equivalent) model and a beta-binomial model that adds time-dependent variance fitted from healthy donors. Clones with fewer than 5 combined templates were excluded, and clones with Benjamini-Hochberg FDR below 0.01 were called differentially abundant. Using the form v = (b*log(k)+a)^2, the beta-binomial variance was modeled as a function of the total template count across the two samples. What TCRdb holds here is the immuneACCESS table cut down to in-frame rearrangements. Part of the clones is not present; checked against another copy, under half of the missing clones reflect an unresolved V gene, and the others are unexplained. V and J calls and clone size are copied from that table; D and trimming were computed from the DNA. The sample records roughly 100,000 clones, 88% of which are singletons. 14% of the sample is in the top ten clones.

This clonotype was sampled from a person aged 18 to 75 in good health. The receptor chain draws on TRBV18 and TRBJ1-2, with 7 bases matching TRBD1. Sequencing used blood. The DNA reads TGTGCCAGCTCACTCGGGACAGAGCCTAACTATGGCTACACCTTC. This yields the protein CASSLGTEPNYGYTF.